This T cell receptor (beta chain) emerged from a study of radiation and T cells in renal cell carcinoma. Study-level findings and limits: Top tumor clonotypes rose in blood 2 weeks post-radiation, then contracted. Without pretreatment biopsies, baseline tumor clonotype presence was undetermined.

The count of this clone is one. The antigen is not known. The length of the CDR3 is 18 residues. CDR1 is SGHAT and CDR2 is FQNNGV in the germline V gene. V was pared by 1 base and J by 8 bases, with 23 bases between. Time point noted: blood 2 weeks post-SBRT. Treatment defined: 15 Gy SBRT to primary tumor, nephrectomy 4 weeks later. Serial blood draws occurred at baseline and 2 and 4 weeks post-SBRT. The patient's renal cell carcinoma had clear cell pathology. The method was immunoSEQ multiplex PCR; TCRdb's version includes in-frame clones alone and lacks a portion of them. The data show some 150,000 clones, approximately 88% seen once.

The chain joins TRBV11-2 to TRBJ1-4; tentatively, D is TRBD1 (6 bases). The starting material was blood, obtained from a patient whose treatment included radiotherapy and nephrectomy. The source of this sequence is a woman between 50 and 59 years old with renal cell carcinoma. This chain's CDR3 is CASSLGRGRTLLSEKLFF. The CDR3 coding sequence is TGTGCCAGCAGCTTAGGCAGGGGCCGGACCCTATTATCGGAAAAACTGTTTTTT.